Below are 21 T cell receptor beta chains sequenced from a single sample in a study of TIL therapy for anti-PD-1-resistant metastatic lung cancer. The libraries were made with immunoSEQ v3. TCRdb keeps only in-frame clones here, not all; method: immunoSEQ multiplex PCR. The table records about 50,000 clones, about two thirds of them present only once. Noted time point: pre-treatment sample, taken before nivolumab and TIL therapy. Pleural nodules or supraclavicular lymph nodes made up most of the excised metastases sampled. Sequenced material: tumor tissue, taken at baseline. These TCRs come from a person between 25 and 79 years old with non-small cell lung cancer.

The rearrangement links TRBV5-1 to TRBJ1-4, with 12 bases that match TRBD1. In germline, CDR1 is SGHRS, CDR2 YFSETQ. This CDR3 is 18 amino acids long. J lost 3 bases, V lost 4 bases, and 10 bases had no gene match. The CDR3 sequence: CASSVLGQGASANEKLFF. CDR3 sequence (DNA): TGCGCCAGCAGCGTTCTGGGACAGGGGGCGTCAGCTAATGAAAAACTGTTTTTT.

This clone was detected only a few times. The chain is built from TRBV27 and TRBJ1-1, with D possibly TRBD1 on 6 matching bases. The V end lost 4 bases, the J end lost 5 bases, and 11 bases lay between the germline ends. CDR1 MNHEY and CDR2 SMNVEV come from the germline V gene (reference sequence). The CDR3 extends over 13 amino acids. As DNA, the CDR3 is TGTGCCAGCAGTTCCACGAGGGGGACTGAAGCTTTCTTT. It encodes CASSSTRGTEAFF.

Within the sample, this clone is medium-sized. The rearrangement joins TRBV5-4 to TRBJ1-2; D is unclear. This CDR3 spans 16 amino acids. V lost 0 bases, J lost 0 bases, and 12 bases lay in between. Looked up from germline, CDR1 is SGHNT and CDR2 is YYREEE (reference sequence). CDR3 in amino acids: CASSLGAGPANYGYTF. The CDR3 nucleotides read TGTGCCAGCAGCTTGGGCGCAGGACCAGCTAACTATGGCTACACCTTC.

The chain couples TRBV28 to TRBJ1-2; no reliable D call. The CDR3 has 14 amino acids. The germline V and J ends were trimmed by 2 bases and 1 base, with 8 bases remaining between them. Germline V CDR1 and CDR2: MDHEN, SYDVKM. This CDR3 is CASSLRDNNYGYTF. The CDR3 nucleotides are TGTGCCAGCAGTTTAAGGGATAATAACTATGGCTACACCTTC.

This clone has a single count. The genes are TRBV6-4 and TRBJ2-3, with D tentatively TRBD2 (5 bases). The CDR3 extends over 14 amino acids. Trimming removed 5 bases at V and 5 bases at J, with 14 bases between. The germline V gene has CDR1 MRHNA and CDR2 SNTAGT. In DNA, the CDR3 is TGTGCCAGCAGTAAACTAGGTTCGGGAGATACGCAGTATTTT. As protein: CASSKLGSGDTQYF.

V is TRBV5-1 and J is TRBJ1-6; D remains ambiguous. This CDR3 has 14 residues. From germline, CDR1 is SGHRS and CDR2 YFSETQ. V was trimmed by 4 bases and J by 8 bases, leaving 13 bases between them. The CDR3 reads CASSLGRGDSPLHF. DNA of the CDR3: TGCGCCAGCAGCCTAGGACGGGGTGATTCACCCCTCCACTTT.

The rearrangement links TRBV15 to TRBJ2-1; possibly TRBD2 for D (6 bases). V gave up 6 bases and J gave up 6 bases, with 9 bases separating them. Germline V lookup: CDR1 LNHNV, CDR2 YYDKDF (reference sequence). This CDR3 spans 12 amino acids. Here the CDR3 reads CATSLASNEQFF. The CDR3 nucleotides are TGTGCCACCAGTCTAGCGAGCAATGAGCAGTTCTTC.

The DNA of the CDR3 is TGTGCCAGCAGTTTCTCTAGCGGGGGGCTCTACGAGCAGTACTTC. Translation gives CASSFSSGGLYEQYF. The rearrangement uses TRBV6-9 and TRBJ2-7, with 11 bases matching TRBD2. CDR1 and CDR2 from the germline V gene are MNHGY and SVAAGI. This CDR3 comprises 15 residues. After removal of 4 bases from V and 3 bases from J, the junction contained 5 bases not matched to a gene.

The chain recombines TRBV30 with TRBJ2-3; D gene unclear. This CDR3 contains 16 residues. Trimming took off 1 base at V and 2 bases at J, with 16 bases between the two ends. CDR1 GTSNPN and CDR2 SVGIG come from the germline V gene (reference sequence). CDR3 amino acids: CAWSDLGSPNTDTQYF. The CDR3 nucleotides are TGTGCCTGGAGTGACCTCGGCAGCCCCAACACAGATACGCAGTATTTT.

The chain recombines TRBV18 with TRBJ2-2; TRBD2 is a possible D gene (6 bases). Germline assignment: CDR1 KGHSH and CDR2 LQKENI. The V gene lost 6 bases and the J gene lost 6 bases, with 17 bases spanning the gap. The CDR3 is made up of 15 amino acids. As DNA, the CDR3 is TGTGCCAGCTCCCCCAAAACGGGAGAGGCCGGGGAGCTGTTTTTT. Protein: CASSPKTGEAGELFF.

The sample holds one count of this clone. The J gene is TRBJ2-7, the V gene TRBV30; no reliable D call. The CDR3 extends over 11 amino acids. CDR1 and CDR2 (germline): GTSNPN, SVGIG (reference sequence). The ends were cut back, 3 bases at V and 5 bases at J, with 8 bases in the middle. The CDR3, as DNA: TGTGCCTGGAGCTCCAATAACGAGCAGTACTTC. Its protein product is CAWSSNNEQYF. The complete variable domain, with remaining parts taken from reference TRBV30 and TRBJ2-7, reads SQTIHQWPATLVQPVGSPLSLECTVEGTSNPNLYWYRQAAGRGLQLLFYSVGIGQISSEVPQNLSASRPQDRQFILSSKKLLLSDSGFYLCAWSSNNEQYFGPGTRLTVT.

The chain carries TRBV30 and TRBJ1-6; D may be TRBD1 (6 bases). CDR1 is GTSNPN and CDR2 is SVGIG in the germline V gene (reference sequence). This CDR3 is 14 amino acids long. V lost 3 bases and J lost 7, with 13 bases in between. The CDR3 region is CAWRPGAENSPLHF. The CDR3 DNA reads TGTGCCTGGAGGCCGGGGGCGGAAAATTCACCCCTCCACTTT.

J is TRBJ1-5 and V is TRBV5-1; D is uncertain. This CDR3 is built from 15 residues. The germline CDR1 and CDR2 sequences are SGHRS and YFSETQ. V lost 0 bases and J 5 bases, leaving 12 bases between the germline ends. This CDR3 reads CASSLEGYEDQPQHF. The CDR3 nucleotides read TGCGCCAGCAGCTTGGAAGGGTATGAAGATCAGCCCCAGCATTTT.

In DNA form, the CDR3 reads TGTGCCATCAGTTTCGGGGCGGGAGACACCGGGGAGCTGTTTTTT. The encoded protein is CAISFGAGDTGELFF. This chain joins TRBV10-3 and TRBJ2-2; 7 bases line up with TRBD2. There are 15 residues in the CDR3. Trimming cost V 5 bases and J 3 bases; bases outside gene matches: 6. Germline values: CDR1 ENHRY, CDR2 SYGVKD.

The chain employs TRBV5-1 and TRBJ1-1; D is uncertain. This CDR3 has 12 amino acids. CDR1 and CDR2 from the germline V gene are SGHRS and YFSETQ. Trimming stripped 6 bases from V and 8 bases from J, with 14 bases between. CDR3 in amino acids: CASKAQAFEAFF. The CDR3 DNA reads TGCGCCAGCAAGGCTCAGGCCTTCGAAGCTTTCTTT. Supplemented by reference TRBV5-1 and TRBJ1-1, the full variable domain reads KAGVTQTPRYLIKTRGQQVTLSCSPISGHRSVSWYQQTPGQGLQFLFEYFSETQRNKGNFPGRFSGRQFSNSRSEMNVSTLELGDSALYLCASKAQAFEAFFGQGTRLTVV.

CDR3 in amino acids: CASSPTGGLYGYTF. As DNA, the CDR3 is TGTGCCAGCAGCCCGACAGGGGGCCTTTATGGCTACACCTTC. The rearrangement joins TRBV6-5 to TRBJ1-2; the match to TRBD1 covers 10 bases. Germline CDR1 is MNHEY and CDR2 is SVGAGI. The V and J ends lost 6 bases and 5 bases, in that order; junction bases with no gene match: 6. This CDR3 contains 14 residues.

V gene TRBV28 combines with J gene TRBJ1-4; 9 positions agree with TRBD1. The length of the CDR3 is 16 residues. J lost 5 bases, V lost 8 bases, and 12 bases had no gene match. Germline CDR1 MDHEN, CDR2 SYDVKM. Here the CDR3 reads CASSVRGQGPNEKLFF. The CDR3 nucleotides read TGTGCCAGCTCAGTTCGGGGACAGGGACCGAATGAAAAACTGTTTTTT. Combining the CDR3 with reference TRBV28 and TRBJ1-4 gives the whole variable domain DVKVTQSSRYLVKRTGEKVFLECVQDMDHENMFWYRQDPGLGLRLIYFSYDVKMKEKGDIPEGYSVSREKKERFSLILESASTNQTSMYLCASSVRGQGPNEKLFFGSGTQLSVL.

Only a few counts were recorded for this clone. V gene TRBV5-1 combines with J gene TRBJ2-3; TRBD1 aligns across 7 bases. Trimming at V came to 8 bases and at J to 0 bases, leaving 9 bases not matched to a gene. Per the germline V gene, CDR1 is SGHRS and CDR2 is YFSETQ. This CDR3 has 15 amino acids. This CDR3 is CARRTGASSTDTQYF. The CDR3 region has the DNA TGCGCCAGGCGGACAGGTGCTTCTAGCACAGATACGCAGTATTTT.

This rearrangement joins TRBV6-5 to TRBJ2-5; D perhaps matches TRBD1 (6 bases). There are 15 residues in the CDR3. Germline assignment: CDR1 MNHEY and CDR2 SVGAGI. The ends were cut back, 2 bases at V and 2 bases at J, with 12 bases in the middle. The CDR3 DNA is TGTGCCAGCAGTTACCGGGGTCAGGGGCAAGAGACCCAGTACTTC. It yields the protein CASSYRGQGQETQYF.

This sequence joins TRBV6-6 and TRBJ2-3; D tentatively reads TRBD1 or TRBD2 (5 bases each). The CDR3 has 16 residues. The germline V and J ends were trimmed by 6 bases and 1 base, with 17 bases remaining between them. Per germline, CDR1 MNHNY and CDR2 SVGAGI (reference sequence). In nucleotides, the CDR3 is TGTGCCAGCAGACGGACGGCTCTGGGGGGCACAGATACGCAGTATTTT. This codes for CASRRTALGGTDTQYF.

The chain employs TRBV5-1 and TRBJ1-2; 7 nucleotides agree with TRBD1. The ends lost 4 bases at V and 4 bases at J; junction bases unmatched: 4. The CDR3 covers 13 residues. The germline CDR1 and CDR2 sequences are SGHRS and YFSETQ. The CDR3 is CASSVGGGYGYTF. Written as DNA, the CDR3 is TGCGCCAGCAGCGTAGGGGGCGGCTATGGCTACACCTTC.